Listed below are T cell receptor beta chains from one sample, sequenced in a study of cytomegalovirus exposure and HLA in healthy donors. Clones were sequenced by immunoSEQ multiplex PCR, and TCRdb holds only the in-frame ones, with some missing. The sample holds nearly 110,000 clones, approximately 76% seen once. Sequences were obtained from PBMCs. These receptors all stem from a man aged 18 to 35 in good health and CMV-seronegative. Each CDR3 is given with its conserved first and last residue. The D gene is left open where the match is weak. Clone size is not always given. Where it is, it says once, few, many or a class for expanded clones.

>NA|TRBJ2-5|TRBV2|TRBD2
CASSRSVGGETQYF
TGTGCCAGCAGTCGCTCCGTGGGGGGGGAGACCCAGTACTTC
>NA|TRBJ2-5|TRBV6-4|TRBD2
CASSETSGGAETQYF
TGTGCCAGCAGTGAGACTAGCGGGGGGGCAGAGACCCAGTACTTC
>NA|TRBJ1-2|TRBV7-9|NA
CASSPRVGHGYTF
TGTGCCAGCAGCCCCAGGGTTGGTCATGGCTACACCTTC
>NA|TRBJ1-3|TRBV28|NA
CASSFSRTSGNTIYF
TGTGCCAGCAGTTTCTCGAGAACCTCTGGAAACACCATATATTTT
>NA|TRBJ1-2|TRBV5-4|TRBD1
CASSRRQGDGYTF
TGTGCCAGCAGCAGACGACAGGGAGATGGCTACACCTTC
>NA|TRBJ1-3|TRBV29-1|NA
CSVDGWGSSGNTIYF
TGCAGCGTTGATGGGTGGGGCTCTTCTGGAAACACCATATATTTT
>NA|TRBJ1-2|TRBV7-6|NA
CASPPQEIKHYGYTF
TGTGCCAGCCCCCCACAGGAGATTAAACACTATGGCTACACCTTC
>NA|TRBJ2-1|TRBV19|TRBD2
CASSQHLGGGGSYNEQFF
TGTGCCAGTAGTCAACACCTCGGCGGGGGGGGTTCCTACAATGAGCAGTTCTTC
>NA|TRBJ1-2|TRBV27|TRBD1
CASRTGKLFYGYTF
TGTGCCAGCAGGACAGGGAAACTTTTCTATGGCTACACCTTC
>few|TRBJ1-5|TRBV5-5|TRBD1
CASSSAGWTGVNQPQHF
TGTGCCAGCAGCTCCGCAGGATGGACAGGGGTCAATCAGCCCCAGCATTTT
>NA|TRBJ1-2|TRBV5-8|NA
CASSWQQGAGYTF
TGTGCCAGCAGCTGGCAACAGGGCGCTGGCTACACCTTC
>NA|TRBJ2-3|TRBV7-9|TRBD1
CSSSLLRDSLDTQYF
TGTTCCAGCAGCTTACTCCGGGACAGCTTGGATACGCAGTATTTT
>NA|TRBJ2-3|TRBV7-6|TRBD2
CASSLGLAGGVSTDTQYF
TGTGCCAGCAGCTTAGGACTAGCGGGGGGAGTAAGCACAGATACGCAGTATTTT
>few|TRBJ2-5|TRBV5-1|TRBD2
CASSLISGGQETQYF
TGCGCCAGCAGCTTGATTAGCGGGGGGCAAGAGACCCAGTACTTC
>NA|TRBJ1-2|TRBV5-4|NA
CASSHDPNYGYPF
TGTGCCAGCAGCCATGATCCTAACTATGGCTACCCCTTC
>many|TRBJ1-5|TRBV16|NA
CASTADNPTQPQHF
TGTGCCAGTACGGCTGACAATCCTACTCAGCCCCAGCATTTT
>NA|TRBJ1-2|TRBV19|NA
CATLGGGYTF
TGTGCCACCCTGGGGGGTGGCTACACCTTC
>NA|TRBJ2-7|TRBV28|NA
CASTPEAGNYEQYF
TGTGCCAGCACCCCGGAGGCAGGAAACTACGAGCAGTACTTC
>many|TRBJ1-5|TRBV28|TRBD1
CASTRQGVGNQPQHF
TGTGCCAGCACCCGACAGGGGGTCGGCAATCAGCCCCAGCATTTT
>NA|TRBJ1-6|TRBV4-2|NA
CASSQGAVLSNSPLHF
TGTGCCAGCAGCCAAGGGGCCGTTCTTTCTAATTCACCCCTCCACTTT
>few|TRBJ1-1|TRBV28|NA
CASRGSEAFF
TGTGCCAGCCGCGGTAGTGAAGCTTTCTTT
>NA|TRBJ2-2|TRBV4-3|TRBD1
CASSLGQGAIITGELFF
TGCGCCAGCAGCCTCGGACAGGGGGCGATAATAACCGGGGAGCTGTTTTTT
>NA|TRBJ2-6|TRBV5-6|NA
CASSSQDFSSGANVLTF
TGTGCCAGCAGCTCCCAGGACTTCAGCTCTGGGGCCAACGTCCTGACTTTC
>NA|TRBJ2-7|TRBV18|TRBD1
CASSPLGTGGYEQYF
TGTGCCAGCTCACCACTTGGGACAGGGGGCTACGAGCAGTACTTC
>NA|TRBJ2-3|TRBV2|TRBD1
CAGGQTLGADTQYF
TGTGCCGGGGGACAGACCCTGGGCGCAGATACGCAGTATTTT
>NA|TRBJ2-5|TRBV4-2|TRBD2
CASSQDRGSGAETQYF
TGTGCCAGCAGCCAAGATCGGGGTAGCGGGGCGGAGACCCAGTACTTC
>NA|TRBJ1-5|TRBV19|TRBD1
CASSIRTGWEQPQHF
TGTGCCAGTAGTATCAGGACAGGGTGGGAGCAGCCCCAGCATTTT
>NA|TRBJ2-1|TRBV9|NA
CASSVDRRVKYNEQFF
TGTGCCAGCAGCGTAGACCGCCGGGTCAAATACAATGAGCAGTTCTTC
>NA|TRBJ1-5|TRBV4-2|NA
CASSQEGTPGGNQPQHF
TGTGCCAGCAGCCAAGAGGGGACTCCGGGGGGCAATCAGCCCCAGCATTTT
>NA|TRBJ1-5|TRBV28|TRBD1
CASSLWRGQGPQPQHF
TGTGCCAGCAGTTTATGGAGGGGACAGGGCCCTCAGCCCCAGCATTTT
>NA|TRBJ2-7|TRBV11-2|NA
CASSLGAQVFHEQYF
TGTGCCAGCAGCTTGGGGGCCCAGGTCTTCCACGAGCAGTACTTC
>NA|TRBJ1-1|TRBV2|TRBD1
CASSVRQGGTEAFF
TGTGCCAGCAGTGTGCGACAGGGAGGTACTGAAGCTTTCTTT
>NA|TRBJ2-7|TRBV7-9|NA
CASTNRLNTAGAPEQYF
TGTGCCAGCACCAACCGACTGAACACCGCAGGGGCCCCCGAGCAGTACTTC
>NA|TRBJ2-5|TRBV6-4|TRBD2
CASSEDAGGQETQYF
TGTGCCAGCAGTGAAGACGCCGGGGGGCAAGAGACCCAGTACTTC
>NA|TRBJ2-1|TRBV5-1|NA
CASSLPGTSYNEQFF
TGCGCCAGCAGCTTGCCGGGGACAAGCTACAATGAGCAGTTCTTC
>few|TRBJ2-6|TRBV5-6|NA
CASSASGWGANVLTF
TGTGCCAGCAGCGCCTCGGGGTGGGGGGCCAACGTCCTGACTTTC
>NA|TRBJ1-3|TRBV6-5|NA
CASSYSGGRSGNTIYF
TGTGCCAGCAGTTACTCTGGCGGGAGGTCTGGAAACACCATATATTTT
>NA|TRBJ1-2|TRBV4-1|TRBD1
CASRNLGQTNYGYTF
TGCGCCAGCAGGAACCTGGGACAGACTAACTATGGCTACACCTTC
>NA|TRBJ1-1|TRBV9|NA
CASSGGQRMNTEAFF
TGTGCCAGCAGCGGAGGACAGAGAATGAACACTGAAGCTTTCTTT
>NA|TRBJ2-6|TRBV7-2|NA
CASRHLAGASGANVLTF
TGTGCCAGCAGGCACCTTGCAGGGGCCTCTGGGGCCAACGTCCTGACTTTC
>NA|TRBJ1-2|TRBV7-9|NA
CASSSTENYGYTF
TGTGCCAGCAGCTCGACAGAAAACTATGGCTACACCTTC
>NA|TRBJ2-1|TRBV4-3|TRBD1
CASSQVGTDYNEQFF
TGCGCCAGCAGCCAAGTTGGGACAGACTACAATGAGCAGTTCTTC
>NA|TRBJ1-6|TRBV29-1|NA
CSVRESPYNSPLHF
TGCAGCGTTAGGGAGAGTCCTTATAATTCACCCCTCCACTTT
>NA|TRBJ1-6|TRBV5-4|TRBD1
CASSQGGPKPLHF
TGTGCCAGCAGCCAGGGGGGTCCCAAACCCCTCCACTTT
>NA|TRBJ1-2|TRBV29-1|TRBD1
CSVGPGGNYGYPF
TGCAGCGTTGGGCCAGGGGGCAACTATGGCTACCCCTTC
>NA|TRBJ1-2|TRBV7-8|TRBD1
CASSPGQTTLYGYTF
TGTGCCAGCAGCCCGGGACAGACGACTCTCTATGGCTACACCTTC
>NA|TRBJ1-5|TRBV19|TRBD1
CATGQNQPQHF
TGTGCCACGGGACAGAATCAGCCCCAGCATTTT
>NA|TRBJ2-4|TRBV6-6|TRBD1
CASRSRDRVLGNIQYF
TGTGCCAGCAGGAGCCGGGACAGGGTATTGGGAAACATTCAGTACTTC
>NA|TRBJ2-7|TRBV19|TRBD1
CASRRAGGYEQYF
TGTGCCAGTAGGAGGGCAGGGGGCTACGAGCAGTACTTC
>NA|TRBJ2-3|TRBV7-9|NA
CASSLGGALTSTDTQYF
TGTGCCAGCAGCTTAGGCGGGGCCCTGACTAGCACAGATACGCAGTATTTT
>few|TRBJ1-2|TRBV5-5|NA
CASSLGTGGSYGYTF
TGTGCCAGCAGCTTGGGTACGGGAGGGAGCTATGGCTACACCTTC
>NA|TRBJ1-3|TRBV5-1|NA
CASSLGGVSGNTIYF
TGCGCCAGCAGCTTGGGAGGAGTTTCTGGAAACACCATATATTTT
>NA|TRBJ1-1|TRBV28|NA
CASSLGQKNTEAFF
TGTGCCAGCAGTTTAGGACAGAAGAACACTGAAGCTTTCTTT
>NA|TRBJ1-2|TRBV4-2|NA
CASSQTGQRGYTF
TGTGCCAGCAGCCAGACTGGACAGAGGGGCTACACCTTC
>NA|TRBJ2-5|TRBV10-3|TRBD1
CAIRDGQGAKETQYF
TGTGCCATCAGGGATGGCCAGGGGGCGAAGGAGACCCAGTACTTC